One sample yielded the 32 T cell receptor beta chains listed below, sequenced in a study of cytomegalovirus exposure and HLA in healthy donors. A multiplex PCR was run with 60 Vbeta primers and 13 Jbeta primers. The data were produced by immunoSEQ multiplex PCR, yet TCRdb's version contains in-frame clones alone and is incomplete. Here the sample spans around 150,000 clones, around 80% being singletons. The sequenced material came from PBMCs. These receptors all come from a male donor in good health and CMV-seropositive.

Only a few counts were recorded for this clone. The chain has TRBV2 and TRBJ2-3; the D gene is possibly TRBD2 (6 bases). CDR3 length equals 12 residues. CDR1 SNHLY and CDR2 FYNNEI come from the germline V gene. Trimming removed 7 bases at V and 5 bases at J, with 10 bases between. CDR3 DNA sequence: TGTGCCAGCATAGAGGGAGGAGATACGCAGTATTTT. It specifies CASIEGGDTQYF.

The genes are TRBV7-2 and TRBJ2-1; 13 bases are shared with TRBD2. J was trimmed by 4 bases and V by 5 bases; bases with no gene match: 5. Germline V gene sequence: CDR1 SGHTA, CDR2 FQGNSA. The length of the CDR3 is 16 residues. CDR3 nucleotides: TGTGCCAGCAGCCCACGACTAGCGGGGGGTTACAATGAGCAGTTCTTC. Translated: CASSPRLAGGYNEQFF.

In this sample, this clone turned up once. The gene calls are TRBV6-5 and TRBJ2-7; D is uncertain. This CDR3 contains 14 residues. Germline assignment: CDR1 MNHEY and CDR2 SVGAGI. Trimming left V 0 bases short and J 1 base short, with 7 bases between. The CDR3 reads CASSYSGKSYEQYF. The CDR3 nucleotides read TGTGCCAGCAGTTACTCTGGCAAATCCTACGAGCAGTACTTC.

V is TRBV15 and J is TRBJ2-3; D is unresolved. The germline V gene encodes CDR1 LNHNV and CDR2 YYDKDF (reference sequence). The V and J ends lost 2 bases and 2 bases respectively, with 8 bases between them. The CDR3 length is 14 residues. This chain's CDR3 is CATSRSPFTDTQYF. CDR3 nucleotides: TGTGCCACCAGCAGATCCCCCTTCACAGATACGCAGTATTTT.

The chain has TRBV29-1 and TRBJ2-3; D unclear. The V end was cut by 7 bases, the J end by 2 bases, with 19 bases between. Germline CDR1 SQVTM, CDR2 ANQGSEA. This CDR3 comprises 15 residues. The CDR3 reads CSGRWSSSTTDTQYF. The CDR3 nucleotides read TGCAGCGGTCGGTGGTCCTCTTCAACCACAGATACGCAGTATTTT.

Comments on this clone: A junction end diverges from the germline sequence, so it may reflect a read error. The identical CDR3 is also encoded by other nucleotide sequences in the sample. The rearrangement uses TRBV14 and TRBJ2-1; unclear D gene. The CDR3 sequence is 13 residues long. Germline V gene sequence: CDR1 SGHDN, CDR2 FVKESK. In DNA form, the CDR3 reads TGTGCTAGCAGCCAAGCTGCCTACAATGAGCAGTTCTTC. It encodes CASSQAAYNEQFF.

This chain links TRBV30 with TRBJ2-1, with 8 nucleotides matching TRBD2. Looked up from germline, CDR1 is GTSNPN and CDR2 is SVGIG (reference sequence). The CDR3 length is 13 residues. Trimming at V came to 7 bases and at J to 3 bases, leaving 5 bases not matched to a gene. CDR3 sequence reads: CASSGSFYNEQFF. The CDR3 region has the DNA TGTGCCTCCAGCGGGAGTTTCTACAATGAGCAGTTCTTC.

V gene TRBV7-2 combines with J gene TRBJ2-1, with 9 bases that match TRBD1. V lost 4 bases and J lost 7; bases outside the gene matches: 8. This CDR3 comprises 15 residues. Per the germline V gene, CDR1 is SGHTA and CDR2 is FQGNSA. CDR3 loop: CASSSTGGKWNEQFF. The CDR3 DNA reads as TGTGCCAGCAGCTCTACAGGGGGCAAGTGGAATGAGCAGTTCTTC.

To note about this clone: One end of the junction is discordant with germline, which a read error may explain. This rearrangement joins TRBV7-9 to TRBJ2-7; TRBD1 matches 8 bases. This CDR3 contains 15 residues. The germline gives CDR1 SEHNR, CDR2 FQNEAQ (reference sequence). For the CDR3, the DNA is TGTTCCAGCAGCTTACACAGGGGGTATTCCTACGAGCAGTACTTC. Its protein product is CSSSLHRGYSYEQYF.

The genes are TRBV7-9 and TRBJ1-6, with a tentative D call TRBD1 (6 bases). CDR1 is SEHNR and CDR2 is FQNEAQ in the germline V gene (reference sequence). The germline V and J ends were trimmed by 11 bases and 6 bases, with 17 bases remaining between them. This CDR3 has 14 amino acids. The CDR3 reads CAGEGGAGNSPLHF. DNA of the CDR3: TGTGCCGGGGAGGGGGGAGCCGGTAATTCACCCCTCCACTTT.

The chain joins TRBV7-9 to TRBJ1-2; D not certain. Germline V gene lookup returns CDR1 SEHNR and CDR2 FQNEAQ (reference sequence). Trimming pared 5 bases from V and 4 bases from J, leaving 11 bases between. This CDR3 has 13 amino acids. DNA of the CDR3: TGTGCCAGCAGCCCAGCGAGGGTCTATGGCTACACCTTC. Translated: CASSPARVYGYTF.

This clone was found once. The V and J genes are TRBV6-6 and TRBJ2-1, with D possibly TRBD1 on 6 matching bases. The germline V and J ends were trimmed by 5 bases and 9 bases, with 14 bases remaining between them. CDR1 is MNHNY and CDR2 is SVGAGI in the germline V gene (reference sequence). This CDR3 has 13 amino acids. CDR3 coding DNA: TGTGCCAGCAGTACCATCCAGGGGTCTGAGCAGTTCTTC. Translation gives CASSTIQGSEQFF.

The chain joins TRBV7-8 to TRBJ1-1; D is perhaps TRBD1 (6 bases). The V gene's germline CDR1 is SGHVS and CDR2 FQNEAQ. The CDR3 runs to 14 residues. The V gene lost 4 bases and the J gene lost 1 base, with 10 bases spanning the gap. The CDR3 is CASSSTGRNTEAFF. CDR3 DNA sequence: TGTGCCAGCAGCTCGACAGGCCGGAACACTGAAGCTTTCTTT.

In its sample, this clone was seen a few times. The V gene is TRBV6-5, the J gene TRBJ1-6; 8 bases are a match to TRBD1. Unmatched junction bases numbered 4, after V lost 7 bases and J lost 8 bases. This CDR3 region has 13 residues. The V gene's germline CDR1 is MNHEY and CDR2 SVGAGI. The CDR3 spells CASNQGADSPLHF. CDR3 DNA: TGTGCCAGCAACCAGGGGGCCGATTCACCCCTCCACTTT.

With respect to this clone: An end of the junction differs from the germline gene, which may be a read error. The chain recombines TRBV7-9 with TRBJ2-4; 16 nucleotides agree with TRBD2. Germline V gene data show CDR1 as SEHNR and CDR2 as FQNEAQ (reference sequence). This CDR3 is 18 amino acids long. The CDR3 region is CSSSFAGTSGRAGNIQYF. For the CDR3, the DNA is TGTTCCAGCAGCTTCGCCGGGACTAGCGGGAGGGCAGGAAACATTCAGTACTTC.

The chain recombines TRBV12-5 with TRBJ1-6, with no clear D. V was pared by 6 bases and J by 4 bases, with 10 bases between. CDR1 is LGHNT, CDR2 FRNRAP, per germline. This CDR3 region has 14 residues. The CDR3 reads CASGSGIYNSPLHF. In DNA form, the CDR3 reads TGTGCTAGTGGGTCCGGGATTTATAATTCACCCCTCCACTTT.

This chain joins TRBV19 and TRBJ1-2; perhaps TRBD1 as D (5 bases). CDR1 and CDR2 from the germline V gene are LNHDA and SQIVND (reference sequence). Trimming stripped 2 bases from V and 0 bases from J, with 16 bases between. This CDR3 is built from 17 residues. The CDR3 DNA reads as TGTGCCAGTAGTATAACCCCCTGGGGCAGACCTAACTATGGCTACACCTTC. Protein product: CASSITPWGRPNYGYTF.

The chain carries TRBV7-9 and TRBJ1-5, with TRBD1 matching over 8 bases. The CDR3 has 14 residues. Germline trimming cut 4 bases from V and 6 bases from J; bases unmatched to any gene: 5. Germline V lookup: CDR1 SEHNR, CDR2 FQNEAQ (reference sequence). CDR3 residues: CASSSGGVGQPQHF. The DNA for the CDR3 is TGTGCCAGCAGCTCAGGGGGCGTTGGTCAGCCCCAGCATTTT.

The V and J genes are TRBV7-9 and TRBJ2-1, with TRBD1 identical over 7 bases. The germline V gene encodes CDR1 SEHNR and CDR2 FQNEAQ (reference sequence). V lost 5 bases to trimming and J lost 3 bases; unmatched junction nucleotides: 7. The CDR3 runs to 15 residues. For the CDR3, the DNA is TGTGCCAGCAGCCTTAGGACAGGAGACTACAATGAGCAGTTCTTC. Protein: CASSLRTGDYNEQFF.

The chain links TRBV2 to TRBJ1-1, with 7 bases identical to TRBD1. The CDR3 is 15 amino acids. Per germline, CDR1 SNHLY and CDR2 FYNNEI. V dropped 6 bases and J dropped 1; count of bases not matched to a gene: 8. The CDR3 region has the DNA TGTGCCAGCAGCGGCTTGACAGGGTCGAACACTGAAGCTTTCTTT. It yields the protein CASSGLTGSNTEAFF.

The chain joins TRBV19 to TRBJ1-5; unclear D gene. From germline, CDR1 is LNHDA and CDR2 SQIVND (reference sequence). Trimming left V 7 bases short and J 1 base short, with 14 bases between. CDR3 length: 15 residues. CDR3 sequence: CASTQFRLSNQPQHF. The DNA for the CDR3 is TGTGCCAGTACCCAATTCAGGTTGAGCAATCAGCCCCAGCATTTT. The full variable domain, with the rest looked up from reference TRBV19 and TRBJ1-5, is DGGITQSPKYLFRKEGQNVTLSCEQNLNHDAMYWYRQDPGQGLRLIYYSQIVNDFQKGDIAEGYSVSREKKESFPLTVTSAQKNPTAFYLCASTQFRLSNQPQHFGDGTRLSIL.

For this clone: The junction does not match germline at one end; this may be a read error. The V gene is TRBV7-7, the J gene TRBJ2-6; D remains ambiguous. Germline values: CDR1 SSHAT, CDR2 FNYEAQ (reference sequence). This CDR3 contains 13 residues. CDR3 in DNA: TGTGCTAGCAGTTCATCTGGGGCCAACGTCCTGACTTTC. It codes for CASSSSGANVLTF.

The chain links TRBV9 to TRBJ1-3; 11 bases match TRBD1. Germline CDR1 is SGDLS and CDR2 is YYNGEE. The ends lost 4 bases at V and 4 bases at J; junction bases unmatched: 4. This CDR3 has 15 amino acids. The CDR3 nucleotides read TGTGCCAGCAGCCCGGGACAGGGGGACGGAAACACCATATATTTT. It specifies CASSPGQGDGNTIYF.

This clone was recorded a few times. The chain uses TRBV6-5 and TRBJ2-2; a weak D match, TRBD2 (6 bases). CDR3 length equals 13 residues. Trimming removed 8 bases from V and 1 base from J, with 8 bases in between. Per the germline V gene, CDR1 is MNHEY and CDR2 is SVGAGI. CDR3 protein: CASEEGNTGELFF. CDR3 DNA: TGTGCCAGCGAGGAGGGGAACACCGGGGAGCTGTTTTTT.

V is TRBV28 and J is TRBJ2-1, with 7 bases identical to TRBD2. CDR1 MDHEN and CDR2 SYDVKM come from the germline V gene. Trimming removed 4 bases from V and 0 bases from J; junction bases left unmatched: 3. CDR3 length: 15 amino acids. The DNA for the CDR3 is TGTGCCAGCAGTTCCACTAGCGTCTCCTACAATGAGCAGTTCTTC. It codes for CASSSTSVSYNEQFF.

The CDR3 region is CASSSGGTEAFF. The CDR3 coding sequence is TGTGCCAGCAGTAGCGGGGGCACTGAAGCTTTCTTT. This chain links TRBV28 with TRBJ1-1; D perhaps matches TRBD1 (5 bases). Looked up from germline, CDR1 is MDHEN and CDR2 is SYDVKM. Trimming removed 5 bases at V and 4 bases at J, with 8 bases between. The CDR3 is 12 amino acids.

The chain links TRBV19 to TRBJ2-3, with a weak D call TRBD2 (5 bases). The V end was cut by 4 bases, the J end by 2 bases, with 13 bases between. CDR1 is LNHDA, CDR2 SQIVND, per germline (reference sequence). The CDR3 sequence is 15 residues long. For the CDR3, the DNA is TGTGCCAGTAGTAGCCAAAGCGGAACCACAGATACGCAGTATTTT. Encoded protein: CASSSQSGTTDTQYF. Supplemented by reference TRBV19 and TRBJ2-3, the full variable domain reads DGGITQSPKYLFRKEGQNVTLSCEQNLNHDAMYWYRQDPGQGLRLIYYSQIVNDFQKGDIAEGYSVSREKKESFPLTVTSAQKNPTAFYLCASSSQSGTTDTQYFGPGTRLTVL.

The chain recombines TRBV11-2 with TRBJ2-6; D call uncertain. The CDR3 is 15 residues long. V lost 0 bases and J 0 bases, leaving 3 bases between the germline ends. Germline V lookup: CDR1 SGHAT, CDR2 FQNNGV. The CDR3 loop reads CASSLDVSGANVLTF. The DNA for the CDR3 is TGTGCCAGCAGCTTAGACGTCTCTGGGGCCAACGTCCTGACTTTC.

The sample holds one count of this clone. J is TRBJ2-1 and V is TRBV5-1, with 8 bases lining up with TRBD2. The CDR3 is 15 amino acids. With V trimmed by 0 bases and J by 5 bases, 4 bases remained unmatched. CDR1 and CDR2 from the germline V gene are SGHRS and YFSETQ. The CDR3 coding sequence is TGCGCCAGCAGCTTGGGGCCTAGCGGGCACAATGAGCAGTTCTTC. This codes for CASSLGPSGHNEQFF.

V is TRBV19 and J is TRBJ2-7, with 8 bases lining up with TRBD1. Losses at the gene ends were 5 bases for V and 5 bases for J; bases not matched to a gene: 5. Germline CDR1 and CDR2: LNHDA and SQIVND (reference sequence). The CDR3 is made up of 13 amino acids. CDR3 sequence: CASSSWTGHEQYF. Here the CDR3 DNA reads TGTGCCAGTAGTTCGTGGACAGGGCACGAGCAGTACTTC.

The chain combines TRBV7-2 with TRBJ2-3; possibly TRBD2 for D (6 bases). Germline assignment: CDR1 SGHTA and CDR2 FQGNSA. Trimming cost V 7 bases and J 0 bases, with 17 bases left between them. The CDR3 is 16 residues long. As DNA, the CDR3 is TGTGCCAGCACCACTCAGCGGGCTCCTAGCACAGATACGCAGTATTTT. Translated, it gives CASTTQRAPSTDTQYF.

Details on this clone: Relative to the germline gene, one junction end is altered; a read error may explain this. The CDR3 sequence is CSARQGLLLAF. In DNA, the CDR3 is TGCAGTGCTAGACAGGGGCTCTTGCTGGCCTTC. The J gene is TRBJ1-2, the V gene TRBV20-1; D is perhaps TRBD1 (6 bases). Germline CDR1 DFQATT, CDR2 SNEGSKA (reference sequence). This CDR3 region has 11 residues.